A selection of T cell receptor beta chains follows, all from one sample in a study of T cells in Graves' hyperthyroidism and ophthalmopathy. Via MiXCR, TCRdb re-called the multiplex PCR reads, giving one row per CDR3 protein. Here the sample spans about 560,000 distinct CDR3 sequences, around 14% being singletons. The sequenced sample consisted of blood. Receptors were obtained from a woman in her twenties or thirties with Graves' hyperthyroidism. Each CDR3 is given with its conserved first and last residue. The D gene is left open where the match is weak. Clone size is stated in some rows and not others, as once, few, many or a class when expanded.

abundance,v_gene,j_gene,d_gene,CDR3aa,CDR3nt
many,TRBV20-1,TRBJ1-1,TRBD1,CSARERQGGLNTEAFF,TGCAGTGCTAGAGAGCGGCAGGGGGGTTTGAACACTGAAGCTTTCTTT
many,TRBV30,TRBJ2-7,TRBD1,CAWGQGGGREQYF,TGTGCCTGGGGACAGGGAGGAGGCCGCGAGCAGTACTTC
many,TRBV5-1,TRBJ2-7,-,CASSLSGTEPYEQYF,TGCGCCAGCAGCTTGTCCGGGACCGAGCCCTACGAGCAGTACTTC
many,TRBV11-2,TRBJ2-7,-,CASSFVPGTYEQYF,TGTGCCAGCAGCTTCGTCCCGGGAACCTACGAGCAGTACTTC
few,TRBV3-1,TRBJ2-7,-,CASSHGLAPYEQYF,TGTGCCAGCAGCCACGGGCTAGCTCCATACGAGCAGTACTTC
-,TRBV20-1,TRBJ2-7,-,CSADNYEQYF,TGCAGTGCGGACAACTACGAGCAGTACTTC
many,TRBV28,TRBJ2-4,-,CASGNKNIQYF,TGTGCCAGCGGAAATAAAAACATTCAGTACTTC
many,TRBV2,TRBJ2-2,-,CASTITRGTNTGELFF,TGTGCCAGCACCATTACGAGGGGCACCAACACCGGGGAGCTGTTTTTT
few,TRBV11-2,TRBJ1-1,-,CASSLYANTEAFF,TGTGCCAGCAGCTTATACGCGAACACTGAAGCTTTCTTT
many,TRBV28,TRBJ2-2,TRBD2,CASSRGGTNTGELFF,TGTGCCAGCAGCCGGGGAGGGACGAACACCGGGGAGCTGTTTTTT
many,TRBV20-1,TRBJ2-1,-,CSAPEARAGYYNEQFF,TGCAGTGCCCCCGAGGCGCGGGCAGGGTACTACAATGAGCAGTTCTTC
-,TRBV5-1,TRBJ2-6,-,CASSLAGGASGANVLTF,TGCGCCAGCAGCTTGGCCGGAGGGGCCTCTGGGGCCAACGTCCTGACTTTC
-,TRBV2,TRBJ1-2,-,CASHSTSGLQGNGYTF,TGTGCCAGCCACTCTACGTCAGGACTCCAAGGCAATGGCTACACCTTC
many,TRBV2,TRBJ2-7,-,CASRGGSEQYF,TGTGCCAGCAGAGGGGGGTCCGAGCAGTACTTC
few,TRBV28,TRBJ2-2,TRBD1,CASSLRGTGYTGELFF,TGTGCCAGCAGTTTAAGAGGGACAGGGTACACCGGGGAGCTGTTTTTT
-,TRBV10-1,TRBJ2-5,-,CASSETQGTQYF,TGCGCCAGCAGTGAGACTCAAGGGACCCAGTACTTC
few,TRBV3-1,TRBJ1-6,-,CASSQALGSGREGSPLHF,TGTGCCAGCAGCCAAGCTCTGGGCTCCGGGCGAGAAGGATCACCCCTCCACTTT
many,TRBV12-3/TRBV12-4,TRBJ1-5,-,CASSLISRVNQPQHF,TGTGCCAGCAGTTTAATCAGCAGGGTTAATCAGCCCCAGCATTTT
many,TRBV6-1,TRBJ1-4,-,CASSIQVIEKLFF,TGTGCCAGCAGCATTCAGGTCATCGAAAAACTGTTTTTT
-,TRBV7-9,TRBJ1-2,-,CASSPPVGYTF,TGTGCCAGCAGCCCTCCAGTCGGCTACACCTTC
-,TRBV7-9,TRBJ2-2,TRBD1,CASSHGQELRELFF,TGTGCCAGCAGCCACGGACAGGAGTTAAGGGAGCTGTTTTTT
many,TRBV7-2,TRBJ2-3,TRBD2,CASSSGTSGSPDTQYF,TGTGCCAGCAGCTCGGGGACTAGCGGGAGCCCAGATACGCAGTATTTT
few,TRBV28,TRBJ2-1,TRBD1,CASKRLQGYNEQFF,TGTGCCAGTAAACGCCTACAGGGGTACAATGAGCAGTTCTTC
many,TRBV4-1,TRBJ1-1,-,CASSQDYRGRNTEAFF,TGCGCCAGCAGCCAAGATTATCGGGGAAGAAACACTGAAGCTTTCTTT
many,TRBV7-3,TRBJ2-7,-,CASSLIPGAYEQYF,TGTGCCAGCAGCTTAATACCAGGGGCCTACGAGCAGTACTTC
many,TRBV5-1,TRBJ2-1,TRBD2,CASSFLTSGEYNEQFF,TGCGCCAGCAGCTTTTTGACTAGCGGAGAATACAATGAGCAGTTCTTC
many,TRBV18,TRBJ1-2,-,CASSPPGPNYGYTF,TGTGCCAGCTCACCACCGGGACCTAACTATGGCTACACCTTC
-,TRBV7-2,TRBJ1-2,-,CASSLEVRPFYGYTF,TGTGCCAGCAGCTTAGAGGTTCGTCCCTTCTATGGCTACACCTTC
many,TRBV7-2,TRBJ2-1,TRBD2,CASSLGLAGASYEQFF,TGTGCCAGCAGCTTAGGTCTAGCGGGAGCTAGCTATGAGCAGTTCTTC
-,TRBV5-1,TRBJ2-1,-,CASSLVQGQWGDEQFF,TGCGCCAGCAGCTTGGTTCAGGGGCAGTGGGGTGATGAGCAGTTCTTC
many,TRBV2,TRBJ2-1,-,CASRHSWGSNEGDEQFF,TGTGCCAGCAGGCATAGCTGGGGGAGCAACGAAGGGGATGAGCAGTTCTTC
-,TRBV7-3,TRBJ2-3,-,CASSLDISDTQYF,TGTGCCAGCAGCTTAGATATATCAGATACGCAGTATTTT
many,TRBV3-1,TRBJ1-1,TRBD1,CASSPLQGVTEAFF,TGTGCCAGCAGCCCACTCCAGGGGGTCACTGAAGCTTTCTTT
many,TRBV3-1,TRBJ2-7,-,CASSHHAGFEQYF,TGTGCCAGCAGCCACCACGCAGGGTTCGAGCAGTACTTC
many,TRBV10-3,TRBJ2-7,TRBD2,CATAQRESSYEQYF,TGTGCCACCGCCCAGCGGGAGAGCTCCTACGAGCAGTACTTC
few,TRBV7-9,TRBJ2-3,-,CASSPPMGDTQYF,TGTGCCAGCAGCCCCCCTATGGGGGATACGCAGTATTTT
-,TRBV5-6,TRBJ1-2,-,CASSLPVNYGYTF,TGTGCCAGCAGCTTGCCGGTAAACTATGGCTACACCTTC
few,TRBV19,TRBJ2-1,-,CASSIVRAGGNEQFF,TGTGCCAGTAGTATAGTCAGGGCCGGCGGCAATGAGCAGTTCTTC
-,TRBV9,TRBJ2-5,-,CASSVQTSQGWETQYF,TGTGCCAGCAGCGTCCAAACCTCACAGGGATGGGAGACCCAGTACTTC
few,TRBV18,TRBJ2-6,TRBD1,CASSPPQGARGANVLTF,TGTGCCAGCTCACCACCGCAGGGGGCGCGGGGGGCCAACGTCCTGACTTTC
few,TRBV14,TRBJ1-1,-,CASSQGPDTEAFF,TGTGCCAGCAGCCAAGGACCGGACACTGAAGCTTTCTTT
-,TRBV20-1,TRBJ1-3,-,CSVPRAAVSGNTIYF,TGCAGTGTTCCGAGGGCGGCGGTCTCTGGAAACACCATATATTTT
many,TRBV11-2,TRBJ2-3,-,CASSLDQGNTQYF,TGTGCCAGCAGCTTAGATCAGGGGAATACGCAGTATTTT
many,TRBV2,TRBJ2-7,TRBD1,CASSGGTGGAFYEQYF,TGTGCCAGCAGTGGTGGGACAGGGGGCGCTTTTTACGAGCAGTACTTC
many,TRBV7-2,TRBJ2-1,-,CASCRQGHGYNEQFF,TGTGCCAGCTGTAGGCAAGGACACGGTTACAATGAGCAGTTCTTC
many,TRBV7-2,TRBJ2-3,-,CATRGAAGTDTQYF,TGTGCCACCCGGGGAGCGGCCGGCACAGATACGCAGTATTTT
-,TRBV3-1,TRBJ1-1,-,CASSPLRGNTEALF,TGTGCCAGCAGCCCCTTGCGGGGGAACACTGAAGCTCTCTTT
many,TRBV3-1,TRBJ2-4,-,CASSPKTGKAKNIQYF,TGTGCCAGCAGCCCCAAGACAGGAAAAGCCAAAAACATTCAGTACTTC
-,TRBV20-1,TRBJ2-3,TRBD1,CSAGRGGSDTQYF,TGCAGTGCTGGACGAGGGGGCTCAGATACGCAGTATTTT
many,TRBV2,TRBJ1-5,-,CASSEEGSQQPQHF,TGTGCCAGCAGTGAAGAGGGGAGTCAGCAGCCCCAGCATTTT
-,TRBV30,TRBJ1-2,-,CAWSIPPPGTTTNYGYTF,TGTGCCTGGAGTATCCCTCCCCCCGGGACGACGACTAACTATGGCTACACCTTC
many,TRBV5-6,TRBJ2-1,-,CASSLGLITSNEQFF,TGTGCCAGCAGCCTAGGACTAATTACGTCCAATGAGCAGTTCTTC
many,TRBV6-1,TRBJ2-1,-,CASSDPGTSDEQFF,TGTGCCAGCAGTGACCCCGGGACAAGCGATGAGCAGTTCTTC